What follows are 27 T cell receptor beta chains derived from one specimen sequenced in a study of CD8+CD57+ T cells in acquired aplastic anemia. TCR beta VDJ and CDR3 were profiled, and genomic DNA was the template. From the reads, TCRdb called clonotypes with MiXCR, one entry per CDR3 protein. The table shows fewer than 250,000 distinct CDR3 sequences, with around 45% occurring only once. Patients selected for sequencing had displayed CD8+CD57+ cell expansion by flow cytometry. Input material: sorted CD4+, CD8+, or CD8+CD57+ T cells (not recorded which) from PBMCs. The receptors derive from a human donor with aplastic anemia.

The V and J genes are TRBV7-9 and TRBJ2-3; no reliable D call. With 2 bases removed from V and 1 base from J, the gap between germline ends came to 4 bases. Germline V gives CDR1 SEHNR, CDR2 FQNEAQ (reference sequence). This CDR3 has 13 residues. The CDR3 nucleotides read TGTGCCAGCAGCTTAATCGGCACAGATACGCAGTATTTT. Protein sequence: CASSLIGTDTQYF.

This sequence joins TRBV4-3 and TRBJ2-1; D is tentatively TRBD1 or TRBD2 (6 bases each). Per the germline V gene, CDR1 is LGHNA and CDR2 is YSLEER. There are 14 residues in the CDR3. The V end lost 4 bases, the J end lost 4 bases, and 11 bases lay between the germline ends. The CDR3 protein is CASSPGGRYNEQFF. The CDR3 DNA reads as TGCGCCAGCAGCCCTGGGGGGCGGTACAATGAGCAGTTCTTC.

This clonotype was counted at least ten times. This chain connects TRBV6-4 to TRBJ2-2, with 13 bases matching TRBD2. CDR3 length equals 16 residues. CDR1 is MRHNA, CDR2 SNTAGT, per germline. V gave up 6 bases and J gave up 6 bases; unmatched junction bases: 7. CDR3 residues: CASSATSGRAAGELFF. The CDR3, as DNA: TGTGCCAGCAGCGCAACTAGCGGGAGGGCTGCCGGGGAGCTGTTTTTT.

The chain links TRBV6-2 or TRBV6-3 to TRBJ2-7; tentatively, D is TRBD2 (5 bases). This CDR3 is built from 15 residues. Per the germline V gene, CDR1 is MNHEY and CDR2 is SVGEGT. Trimming stripped 3 bases from V and 2 bases from J, with 14 bases between. The CDR3 is CASSYSATNPYEQYV. The CDR3 DNA sequence: TGTGCCAGCAGTTATAGCGCAACGAACCCCTACGAGCAGTACGTC.

This sequence joins TRBV9 and TRBJ1-5; D may be TRBD1 (5 bases). Trimming pared 5 bases from V and 2 bases from J, leaving 11 bases between. The germline V gene encodes CDR1 SGDLS and CDR2 YYNGEE. The CDR3 length is 14 residues. Written as DNA, the CDR3 is TGTGCCAGCAGTTTGGGGGTCGGCAATCAGCCCCAGCATTTT. This codes for CASSLGVGNQPQHF.

The chain recombines TRBV7-9 with TRBJ2-7; D possibly corresponds to TRBD2 (5 bases). The CDR3 length is 14 residues. CDR1 and CDR2 (germline): SEHNR, FQNEAQ (reference sequence). With 4 bases removed from V and 4 bases from J, the gap between germline ends came to 14 bases. Written as DNA, the CDR3 is TGTGCCAGCAGCTCTAGCACGGCAGCGTACGAGCAGTACTTC. Protein product: CASSSSTAAYEQYF.

The chain carries TRBV4-1 and TRBJ2-3; 9 nucleotides align to TRBD1. The CDR3 has 19 residues. Looked up from germline, CDR1 is MGHRA and CDR2 is YSYEKL. V trimming: 4 bases; J trimming: 1 base; junction bases outside the gene matches: 15. This CDR3 is CASSPRDRTGVLGTDTQYF. CDR3 in DNA: TGCGCCAGCAGCCCAAGGGATCGGACAGGGGTGCTCGGCACAGATACGCAGTATTTT.

The J gene is TRBJ2-3, the V gene TRBV7-3; D not certain. Germline V gene sequence: CDR1 SGHTA, CDR2 FQGTGA. The CDR3 runs 16 residues. V lost 5 bases to trimming and J lost 6 bases, with 21 bases between them. The CDR3 here is CASSSLRPGYTDTQYF. Written as DNA, the CDR3 is TGTGCCAGCAGCAGCCTCCGGCCGGGCTACACGGATACGCAGTATTTT.

This chain uses TRBV7-3 with TRBJ1-2; 8 nucleotides line up with TRBD1. The CDR3 runs 14 residues. Germline-derived CDR1 and CDR2 are SGHTA and FQGTGA. J was trimmed by 8 bases and V by 5 bases; bases with no gene match: 10. The DNA for the CDR3 is TGTGCCAGCAGCCGTGGACAGGGCGGTAGCGGCTACACCTTC. Translation gives CASSRGQGGSGYTF.

In its sample, this clonotype was seen many times. V usage is TRBV20-1 and J usage is TRBJ1-1, with 11 nucleotides matching TRBD1. V lost 6 bases, J lost 7 bases, and 25 bases stayed unmatched. The CDR3 totals 19 residues. The germline V gene encodes CDR1 DFQATT and CDR2 SNEGSKA (reference sequence). CDR3 sequence (DNA): TGCAGTGCCTACCAACGCGGACAGGGGGCTCGTGCCGCCAGGGATGAAGCTTTCTTT. Residues: CSAYQRGQGARAARDEAFF.

Turning to this clonotype: A read error may be the cause here, since a much bigger clone is one base away. The chain uses TRBV6-9 and TRBJ2-7; TRBD1 agrees at 8 bases. V lost 5 bases to trimming and J lost 5 bases; unmatched junction nucleotides: 11. The CDR3 contains 15 residues. Germline CDR1 MNHGY, CDR2 SVAAGI. CDR3 region: CASSGLRDRTDEQYF. The CDR3, as DNA: TGTGCCAGCAGTGGCTTACGGGACAGGACCGACGAGCAGTACTTC.

This chain links TRBV15 with TRBJ2-7; possible D gene TRBD2, 7 bases. Per germline, CDR1 LNHNV and CDR2 YYDKDF (reference sequence). V was cut by 4 bases and J by 6 bases, with 13 bases left in between. The CDR3 has 13 amino acids. CDR3 amino acids: CATSTAGAGEQYF. In nucleotides, the CDR3 is TGTGCCACCAGCACCGCGGGGGCCGGCGAGCAGTACTTC.

This clonotype has ten or more counts. The chain is built from TRBV19 and TRBJ2-1; TRBD2 aligns across 12 bases. The CDR3 has 15 residues. In germline, CDR1 is LNHDA, CDR2 SQIVND (reference sequence). Trimming cost V 8 bases and J 4 bases; bases outside gene matches: 6. The CDR3 nucleotides read TGTGCCAGTGCTCTAGCGGGAGGGGGATACAATGAGCAGTTCTTC. Translating gives CASALAGGGYNEQFF. The entire variable domain, with the rest obtained from reference TRBV19 and TRBJ2-1, is as follows: DGGITQSPKYLFRKEGQNVTLSCEQNLNHDAMYWYRQDPGQGLRLIYYSQIVNDFQKGDIAEGYSVSREKKESFPLTVTSAQKNPTAFYLCASALAGGGYNEQFFGPGTRLTVL.

This clonotype came up many times. The rearrangement uses TRBV5-5 and TRBJ1-1; D ambiguous. Per the germline V gene, CDR1 is SGHKS and CDR2 is YYEKEE (reference sequence). Trimming shortened V by 2 bases and J by 1 base, and 9 bases separated the two germline ends. CDR3 length equals 14 residues. The CDR3 is CASSFFSENTEAFF. DNA of the CDR3: TGTGCCAGCAGCTTTTTTTCCGAGAACACTGAAGCTTTCTTT. The full variable domain, its missing parts supplied by reference TRBV5-5 and TRBJ1-1, is DAGVTQSPTHLIKTRGQQVTLRCSPISGHKSVSWYQQVLGQGPQFIFQYYEKEERGRGNFPDRFSARQFPNYSSELNVNALLLGDSALYLCASSFFSENTEAFFGQGTRLTVV.

The chain couples TRBV29-1 to TRBJ2-3; a weak D match, TRBD2 (6 bases). This CDR3 is built from 13 residues. V dropped 7 bases and J dropped 5 bases, with 16 bases sitting between them. Germline CDR1 is SQVTM and CDR2 is ANQGSEA. This chain's CDR3 is CSGTWRGLDTQYF. The CDR3 coding sequence is TGCAGCGGAACCTGGCGGGGATTAGATACGCAGTATTTT.

A single count supports this clonotype. CDR3 residues: CASSEAGAEEQPQHF. CDR3 sequence (DNA): TGTGCCAGCAGTGAAGCAGGGGCCGAGGAACAGCCCCAGCATTTT. The chain has TRBV25-1 and TRBJ1-5; D is perhaps TRBD1 (6 bases). Per the germline V gene, CDR1 is MGHDK and CDR2 is SYGVNS. This CDR3 is built from 15 residues. The V end was cut by 2 bases, the J end by 7 bases, with 15 bases between.

V usage is TRBV5-5 and J usage is TRBJ1-1; D may be TRBD1 (5 bases). The CDR3 has 14 amino acids. Germline V lookup: CDR1 SGHKS, CDR2 YYEKEE (reference sequence). V gave up 3 bases and J gave up 5 bases, with 14 bases separating them. CDR3 sequence: CASSWGTQNTEAFF. The CDR3 DNA reads as TGTGCCAGCAGCTGGGGGACGCAAAATACTGAAGCTTTCTTT.

The V call is TRBV10-3, the J call TRBJ1-1; D might be TRBD1 (5 bases). V was pared by 2 bases and J by 10 bases, with 14 bases between. CDR3 size: 13 residues. Germline values: CDR1 ENHRY, CDR2 SYGVKD. CDR3 DNA: TGTGCCATCAGTGAGGGGGGGATAGCTGGAGCTTTCTTT. This encodes CAISEGGIAGAFF.

The chain combines TRBV7-9 with TRBJ1-1, with TRBD1 matching 7 bases. CDR3 length: 13 residues. V lost 3 bases and J lost 7; bases outside the gene matches: 5. CDR1 is SEHNR and CDR2 is FQNEAQ in the germline V gene (reference sequence). In nucleotides, the CDR3 is TGTGCCAGCAGCTTTCCGACAGGGCGTGAAGCTTTCTTT. Translation: CASSFPTGREAFF.

The chain carries TRBV4-3 and TRBJ2-3; the D is unclear. V lost 1 base and J 5 bases, leaving 13 bases between the germline ends. The CDR3 sequence is 15 residues long. Germline V gene data show CDR1 as LGHNA and CDR2 as YSLEER. CDR3 sequence: CASSQGLGPGDTQYF. The CDR3 bases are TGCGCCAGCAGCCAAGGTCTCGGGCCCGGAGATACGCAGTATTTT.

The table lists this clonotype with a few counts. The rearrangement uses TRBV27 and TRBJ2-7, with D perhaps TRBD2 (6 bases). Germline-derived CDR1 and CDR2 are MNHEY and SMNVEV (reference sequence). Trimming shortened V by 3 bases and J by 3 bases, and 12 bases separated the two germline ends. The CDR3 is 14 amino acids. The CDR3 sequence: CASSFSGAHYEQYF. Written as DNA, the CDR3 is TGTGCCAGCAGTTTCTCGGGAGCCCACTACGAGCAGTACTTC.

Note on this clonotype: Germline is not matched at one junction end, which may reflect a read error. The chain employs TRBV10-3 and TRBJ1-2, with D maybe TRBD1 (6 bases). CDR1 is ENHRY and CDR2 is SYGVKD in the germline V gene. The CDR3 consists of 14 residues. The CDR3 region has the DNA TGTGCCATCAGTTCTAGGGACATTAACTACGGCTACACCTTC. It yields the protein CAISSRDINYGYTF.

The rearrangement joins TRBV9 to TRBJ2-1; D is uncertain. Germline CDR1 and CDR2: SGDLS and YYNGEE. The CDR3 has 16 amino acids. The ends were cut back, 0 bases at V and 0 bases at J, with 10 bases in the middle. The CDR3 DNA sequence: TGTGCCAGCAGCGTAGAGCTCGTCAGCTCCTACAATGAGCAGTTCTTC. Encoded protein: CASSVELVSSYNEQFF.

This clonotype has ten or more counts. The V gene is TRBV5-8, the J gene TRBJ2-7; D is possibly TRBD1 (7 bases). This CDR3 has 13 residues. V lost 5 bases to trimming and J lost 2 bases, with 11 bases between them. The germline V gene has CDR1 SGHTS and CDR2 YDEGEE. The CDR3 nucleotides are TGTGCCAGCAGGGCGGGGACAGCCTACGAGCAGTACTTC. Its translation is CASRAGTAYEQYF. The whole variable domain, remainder taken from reference TRBV5-8 and TRBJ2-7, is EAGVTQSPTHLIKTRGQQATLRCSPISGHTSVYWYQQALGLGLQFLLWYDEGEERNRGNFPPRFSGRQFPNYSSELNVNALELEDSALYLCASRAGTAYEQYFGPGTRLTVT.

This clonotype has a count of ten or more. V and J are TRBV4-2 and TRBJ2-3, with TRBD1 matching 9 bases. With 0 bases clipped from V and 3 bases from J, the junction kept 7 bases outside the gene matches. Germline CDR1 LGHNA, CDR2 YNFKEQ. The CDR3 sequence is 17 residues long. CDR3 loop: CASSQDLGGQGTDTQYF. CDR3 bases: TGTGCCAGCAGCCAAGATTTAGGGGGACAGGGTACAGATACGCAGTATTTT.

There are a few counts of this clonotype. The junction shows a germline mismatch at one end, possibly a read error. The V gene is TRBV20-1, the J gene TRBJ2-5; D may correspond to TRBD1 or TRBD2 (5 bases each). The CDR3 totals 8 residues. The germline CDR1 and CDR2 sequences are DFQATT and SNEGSKA (reference sequence). The CDR3 DNA is TGCAGTGCTAGAGATGGGGGTTTC. Translated, it gives CSARDGGF.

The chain links TRBV24-1 to TRBJ2-7, with TRBD2 matching over 10 bases. V shed 7 bases, J shed 6 bases, and the junction held 11 bases outside the gene matches. The CDR3 contains 15 residues. Germline loops: CDR1 KGHDR, CDR2 SFDVKD. The CDR3 reads CATSDASGRGSEQYF. In DNA form, the CDR3 reads TGTGCCACCAGCGATGCTAGCGGGAGAGGGAGCGAGCAGTACTTC.